One sample yielded the 5 T cell receptor beta chains listed below, sequenced in a study of Graves' ophthalmopathy and Graves' hyperthyroidism. The authors amplified TCR beta CDR3 regions, and they did so from RNA transcripts for repertoire sequencing. The workflow started with a first-round RT-PCR run with HTBI primers and then moved on to a second-round multiplex PCR. Each CDR3 protein is one row after TCRdb ran MiXCR on the multiplex PCR reads. This table holds under 250,000 distinct CDR3 sequences, 20% to 25% found once. Input material: peripheral blood. The receptor set was obtained from a woman aged 45-59 years with Graves' ophthalmopathy.

The gene calls are TRBV12-3 or TRBV12-4 and TRBJ2-5, with a possible D match to TRBD1 (7 bases). CDR3 length: 15 amino acids. V shed 9 bases and J shed 0 bases, with 17 bases lying between them. The CDR3 region has the DNA TGTGCCAGTCGACGGGGGACAGAGTACCAAGAGACCCAGTACTTC. As protein: CASRRGTEYQETQYF.

The sample holds a few counts of this clonotype. One base away lies a much larger clone, so this may be a sequencing read error. The chain joins TRBV19 to TRBJ1-2; tentatively, D is TRBD1 (6 bases). CDR3 length: 13 amino acids. The germline gives CDR1 LNHDA, CDR2 SQIVND (reference sequence). The CDR3 nucleotides are TGTGCCAGTAATATCGGGGGCGACTATGGCTGCACCTTC. Protein: CASNIGGDYGCTF.

The CDR3 protein is CASSIFGHMNTEAFF. CDR3 nucleotide sequence: TGTGCCAGTAGTATCTTCGGCCATATGAACACTGAAGCTTTCTTT. The chain is built from TRBV19 and TRBJ1-1; the D is unclear. Trimming took off 3 bases at V and 0 bases at J, with 11 bases between the two ends. This CDR3 contains 15 residues. The germline V gene encodes CDR1 LNHDA and CDR2 SQIVND (reference sequence).

This chain joins TRBV9 and TRBJ2-7; TRBD1 aligns across 8 bases. The CDR3 runs 15 residues. J was trimmed by 2 bases and V by 0 bases; bases with no gene match: 4. The germline CDR1 and CDR2 sequences are SGDLS and YYNGEE. The CDR3, as DNA: TGTGCCAGCAGCGTAGATGCGACAGGGGCCTACGAGCAGTACTTC. It yields the protein CASSVDATGAYEQYF.

The V call is TRBV5-4, the J call TRBJ2-5; tentatively, D is TRBD1 or TRBD2 (5 bases each). The CDR3 contains 14 residues. V dropped 7 bases and J dropped 4 bases, with 17 bases sitting between them. Germline-derived CDR1 and CDR2 are SGHNT and YYREEE (reference sequence). CDR3 residues: CASARVGERETQYF. The CDR3 DNA follows: TGTGCCAGCGCAAGGGTGGGGGAGAGAGAGACCCAGTACTTC. The variable domain in full, with the rest retrieved from reference TRBV5-4 and TRBJ2-5, is ETGVTQSPTHLIKTRGQQVTLRCSSQSGHNTVSWYQQALGQGPQFIFQYYREEENGRGNFPPRFSGLQFPNYSSELNVNALELDDSALYLCASARVGERETQYFGPGTRLLVL.